The 11 T cell receptor beta chains below come from one sample, sequenced in a study of identical twins. TCRdb fed the 5' RACE reads into MiXCR, producing one record per CDR3 protein. This table has around 1.7 million distinct CDR3 sequences, more than 30% appearing once. The specimen sequenced was cord blood. All receptors come from a newborn girl in good health.

This clonotype was detected only a few times. The chain links TRBV20-1 to TRBJ1-3; a possible D gene is TRBD1 (6 bases). In germline, CDR1 is DFQATT, CDR2 SNEGSKA (reference sequence). The CDR3 consists of 14 residues. Trimming stripped 6 bases from V and 1 base from J, with 13 bases between. In DNA, the CDR3 is TGCAGTGCGGTACAGGGTAATTCTGGAAACACCATATATTTT. It encodes CSAVQGNSGNTIYF.

This clonotype was seen more than once but under ten times. This sequence joins TRBV7-9 and TRBJ2-5; D is unresolved. The germline V and J ends were trimmed by 1 base and 2 bases, with 17 bases remaining between them. The length of the CDR3 is 17 residues. Germline V gene lookup returns CDR1 SEHNR and CDR2 FQNEAQ (reference sequence). In DNA, the CDR3 is TGTGCCAGCAGCTTAGTCGTAACGTTCCGAACGCAAGAGACCCAGTACTTC. Translated: CASSLVVTFRTQETQYF.

To note about this clonotype: Relative to the germline gene, one junction end is altered; a read error may explain this. This chain joins TRBV7-2 and TRBJ2-1, with D possibly TRBD2 on 6 matching bases. Germline V gene sequence: CDR1 SGHTA, CDR2 FQGNSA. This CDR3 has 12 amino acids. The CDR3 DNA reads TGCCTTAGCGGAAACTCCTACAATGAGCAGTTCTTC. This encodes CLSGNSYNEQFF.

The V gene is TRBV4-3, the J gene TRBJ2-1; D is possibly TRBD1 or TRBD2 (6 bases each). Trimming took off 5 bases at V and 13 bases at J, with 12 bases between the two ends. Germline lookup yields CDR1 LGHNA and CDR2 YSLEER. This CDR3 region has 11 residues. The CDR3 DNA follows: TGCGCCAGCAGCTTGGAGGGGGACCAGTTCTTC. It specifies CASSLEGDQFF.

This clonotype was observed a handful of times. The V call is TRBV15, the J call TRBJ1-2; D uncertain. CDR3 size: 12 residues. Trimming took off 0 bases at V and 6 bases at J, with 5 bases between the two ends. Looked up from germline, CDR1 is LNHNV and CDR2 is YYDKDF (reference sequence). CDR3 region: CATSREGNGYTF. CDR3 bases: TGTGCCACCAGCAGAGAGGGGAATGGCTACACCTTC.

This chain uses TRBV20-1 with TRBJ1-3, with D tentatively TRBD1 (5 bases). The V end was cut by 2 bases, the J end by 6 bases, with 26 bases between. CDR3 length: 18 amino acids. CDR1 and CDR2 from the germline V gene are DFQATT and SNEGSKA (reference sequence). The CDR3: CSARPYRGQGLIENTIYF. Here the CDR3 DNA reads TGCAGTGCTAGACCTTACCGTGGGCAGGGTCTTATAGAAAACACCATATATTTT.

V and J are TRBV27 and TRBJ2-1; 10 bases map to TRBD2. CDR3 length equals 16 residues. Germline-derived CDR1 and CDR2 are MNHEY and SMNVEV (reference sequence). V lost 0 bases, J lost 8 bases, and 7 bases stayed unmatched. The CDR3 reads CASSLSRLAGDHEQFF. CDR3 DNA: TGTGCCAGCAGTTTATCAAGACTAGCGGGTGACCATGAGCAGTTCTTC.

A few counts support this clonotype. The chain combines TRBV7-2 with TRBJ2-1; 12 bases match TRBD1. The V and J ends lost 4 bases and 6 bases, in that order; junction bases with no gene match: 13. Germline V CDR1 and CDR2: SGHTA, FQGNSA. CDR3 size: 18 residues. DNA for the CDR3: TGTGCCAGCAGCTGCCGGGACAGGGGGCTACCGTTCATCAATGAGCAGTTCTTC. This encodes CASSCRDRGLPFINEQFF.

V gene TRBV6-5 combines with J gene TRBJ2-3, with TRBD2 identical over 13 bases. The CDR3 loop spans 17 amino acids. Germline V gene data show CDR1 as MNHEY and CDR2 as SVGAGI. The ends lost 2 bases at V and 6 bases at J; junction bases unmatched: 8. The CDR3 reads CASSYRLAGGPLDTQYF. CDR3 DNA: TGTGCCAGCAGTTACAGACTAGCGGGGGGACCTTTGGATACGCAGTATTTT.

In this sample, this clonotype turned up a few times. The J gene is TRBJ2-1, the V gene TRBV20-1; 8 bases align to TRBD2. Germline V gene lookup returns CDR1 DFQATT and CDR2 SNEGSKA (reference sequence). The CDR3 has 14 residues. Unmatched junction bases numbered 9, after V lost 6 bases and J lost 5 bases. The DNA for the CDR3 is TGCAGTGCCTACACTAGCGGCCTCCACAATGAGCAGTTCTTC. This codes for CSAYTSGLHNEQFF.

The genes are TRBV9 and TRBJ2-5; a weak D match, TRBD2 (6 bases). CDR1 SGDLS and CDR2 YYNGEE come from the germline V gene. The ends were cut back, 3 bases at V and 11 bases at J, with 26 bases in the middle. This CDR3 spans 16 amino acids. The CDR3 sequence is CASSAPGLSQITGQYF. DNA of the CDR3: TGTGCCAGCAGCGCCCCTGGACTATCGCAAATCACTGGGCAGTACTTC.